Presented here are 7 T cell receptor beta chains from one specimen sequenced in a study of blood T cell repertoires in COVID-19. Sequenced by immunoSEQ multiplex PCR; TCRdb stores in-frame clones only, minus some. The profile shows 200,000 to 250,000 clones, approximately 85% of them singletons. The specimen sequenced was peripheral blood. These receptors were taken from a man aged 80 or over with acute or convalescent COVID-19.

The chain combines TRBV19 with TRBJ1-4; 7 bases fit TRBD1. Unmatched junction bases numbered 8, after V lost 9 bases and J lost 7 bases. In germline, CDR1 is LNHDA, CDR2 SQIVND (reference sequence). This CDR3 is built from 13 residues. The CDR3 DNA follows: TGTGCCAGCCGAGACAGGGTCTCTGAAAAACTGTTTTTT. Translating gives CASRDRVSEKLFF.

This clone came up once. The rearrangement joins TRBV19 to TRBJ1-6; possible D gene TRBD1, 5 bases. Per germline, CDR1 LNHDA and CDR2 SQIVND (reference sequence). Between the trimmed V and J ends, which lost 7 bases and 4 bases, there was a span of 14 bases. This CDR3 comprises 15 residues. The CDR3 spells CASKGLGGYNSPLHF. As DNA, the CDR3 is TGTGCCAGTAAAGGTCTCGGGGGATATAATTCACCCCTCCACTTT.

Only a few counts were recorded for this clone. This rearrangement joins TRBV7-3 to TRBJ2-1; possible D gene TRBD2, 5 bases. V shed 4 bases and J shed 3 bases, with 7 bases lying between them. The CDR3 runs to 13 residues. Looked up from germline, CDR1 is SGHTA and CDR2 is FQGTGA. Here the CDR3 reads CASSSGVYNEQFF. CDR3 DNA: TGTGCCAGCAGCTCCGGGGTCTACAATGAGCAGTTCTTC.

The chain has TRBV5-4 and TRBJ2-1; 11 nucleotides line up with TRBD1. The CDR3 is 18 residues long. Per the germline V gene, CDR1 is SGHNT and CDR2 is YYREEE (reference sequence). V lost 0 bases and J lost 7; bases outside the gene matches: 12. CDR3 region: CASSLGRGGTGGRNEQFF. The CDR3 DNA is TGTGCCAGCAGCTTGGGCCGGGGGGGGACAGGGGGTAGGAATGAGCAGTTCTTC.

The rearrangement uses TRBV28 and TRBJ1-2; no clear D. The CDR3 is 11 amino acids. Trimming cost V 10 bases and J 7 bases, with 13 bases left between them. The germline gives CDR1 MDHEN, CDR2 SYDVKM. The CDR3, as DNA: TGTGCCATTTCCCCGGGGAGTGGCTACACCTTC. Translating gives CAISPGSGYTF.

The V gene is TRBV9, the J gene TRBJ1-4; 10 bases are shared with TRBD1. J was trimmed by 6 bases and V by 0 bases; bases with no gene match: 5. This CDR3 region has 16 residues. Germline CDR1 reads SGDLS; CDR2 reads YYNGEE. CDR3 nucleotides: TGTGCCAGCAGCGTAGGACAGGGGGCCGTCTATGAAAAACTGTTTTTT. This codes for CASSVGQGAVYEKLFF.

The genes are TRBV7-8 and TRBJ1-5; 7 nucleotides agree with TRBD1. Losses at the gene ends were 0 bases for V and 3 bases for J; bases not matched to a gene: 2. The CDR3 is 15 residues long. CDR1 SGHVS and CDR2 FQNEAQ come from the germline V gene. CDR3 bases: TGTGCCAGCAGCTTAGCAGGGGGCTACAATCAGCCCCAGCATTTT. Encoded protein: CASSLAGGYNQPQHF.